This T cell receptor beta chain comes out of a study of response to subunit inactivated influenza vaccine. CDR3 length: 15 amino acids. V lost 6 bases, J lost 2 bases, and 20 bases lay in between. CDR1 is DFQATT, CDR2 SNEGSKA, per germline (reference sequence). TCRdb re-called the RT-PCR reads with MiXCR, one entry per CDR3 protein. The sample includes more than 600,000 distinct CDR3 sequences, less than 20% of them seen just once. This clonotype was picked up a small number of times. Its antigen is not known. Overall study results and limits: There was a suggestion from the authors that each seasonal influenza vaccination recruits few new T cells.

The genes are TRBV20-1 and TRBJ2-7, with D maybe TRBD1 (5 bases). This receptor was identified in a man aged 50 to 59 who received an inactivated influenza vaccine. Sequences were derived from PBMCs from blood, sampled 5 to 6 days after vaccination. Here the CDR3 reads CSAPIQRGRTYEQYF. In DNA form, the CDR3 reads TGCAGTGCCCCTATCCAAAGGGGCAGGACCTACGAGCAGTACTTC.